Below are 8 T cell receptor beta chains sequenced from a single sample in a study of metastatic and nonmetastatic thyroid tumors. Ahead of thyroid surgery, no patient had received treatment of any kind. MiXCR re-clonotyped the PCR reads for TCRdb. Of approximately 40,000 clones in the sample, 20% to 25% are singletons; the top ten hold 15% to 19%. The source material was blood. The receptors originated from a female donor with papillary thyroid cancer or a benign thyroid nodule (not recorded which). Some clones in this sample may be carry-over from other donors' samples.

At least ten counts were recorded for this clone. The chain combines TRBV19 with TRBJ2-2; the D call may be TRBD1 or TRBD2 (5 bases each). The CDR3 is 15 residues long. V was clipped by 10 bases and J by 2 bases, with 17 bases between them. Germline assignment: CDR1 LNHDA and CDR2 SQIVND (reference sequence). The CDR3 reads CATKGPGYNTGELFF. CDR3 DNA sequence: TGTGCCACTAAGGGGCCGGGGTACAACACCGGGGAGCTGTTTTTT.

The chain uses TRBV5-1 and TRBJ2-7; TRBD1 matches 9 bases. The V and J ends lost 7 bases and 8 bases, in that order; junction bases with no gene match: 19. This CDR3 has 16 residues. Germline CDR1 is SGHRS and CDR2 is YFSETQ. The CDR3 region has the DNA TGCGCCAGCCCGCCCTGGACAGGGGCGCTAGCTAACAAGCAGTACTTC. Protein: CASPPWTGALANKQYF.

Worth noting for this clone: Sequence at one end of the junction differs from germline and may be a read error. The gene calls are TRBV28 and TRBJ2-7, with D perhaps matching TRBD2 (5 bases). This CDR3 has 13 amino acids. The V gene's germline CDR1 is MDHEN and CDR2 SYDVKM. CDR3 region: CVSGSRYTYEQYF. The CDR3 DNA sequence: TGTGTCAGCGGTTCGAGGTATACCTACGAGCAGTACTTC. The full variable domain, in which reference TRBV28 and TRBJ2-7 provide the parts outside the CDR3, is DVKVTQSSRYLVKRTGEKVFLECVQDMDHENMFWYRQDPGLGLRLIYFSYDVKMKEKGDIPEGYSVSREKKERFSLILESASTNQTSMYLCVSGSRYTYEQYFGPGTRLTVT.

This clone has a handful of counts. This chain connects TRBV5-1 to TRBJ1-2, with 8 bases fitting TRBD1. From germline, CDR1 is SGHRS and CDR2 YFSETQ. With V trimmed by 5 bases and J by 2 bases, 5 bases remained unmatched. The CDR3 is made up of 14 amino acids. In DNA form, the CDR3 reads TGCGCCAGCAGTTCAGGGGGCGGAAACTATGGCTACACCTTC. This translates into CASSSGGGNYGYTF.

This rearrangement joins TRBV12-3 or TRBV12-4 to TRBJ2-2; perhaps D is TRBD1 or TRBD2 (5 bases each). The CDR3 is 13 amino acids. Trimming removed 7 bases from V and 6 bases from J, with 12 bases in between. The CDR3 protein is CASNGAGAGELFF. The CDR3 nucleotides are TGTGCCAGCAACGGGGCAGGCGCCGGGGAGCTGTTTTTT.

This clone has a count of ten or more. The J gene is TRBJ1-1, the V gene TRBV28; the D gene is possibly TRBD1 (5 bases). Trimming removed 8 bases from V and 0 bases from J, with 25 bases in between. CDR1 and CDR2 (germline): MDHEN, SYDVKM. CDR3 length equals 18 residues. The CDR3 coding sequence is TGTGCCAGCCCTCCATCGACAGTGACGGTAAATTTGAACACTGAAGCTTTCTTT. Translation: CASPPSTVTVNLNTEAFF.

There are many counts of this clone. V gene TRBV20-1 combines with J gene TRBJ2-5, with D possibly matching TRBD2 (6 bases). The ends were cut back, 7 bases at V and 0 bases at J, with 15 bases in the middle. The CDR3 length is 14 residues. Looked up from germline, CDR1 is DFQATT and CDR2 is SNEGSKA (reference sequence). The CDR3 coding sequence is TGCAGTGTTCCGGGAGCGTGGGACCAAGAGACCCAGTACTTC. It encodes CSVPGAWDQETQYF.

The sample holds many counts of this clone. The chain is built from TRBV20-1 and TRBJ2-7; no definite D call. Per germline, CDR1 DFQATT and CDR2 SNEGSKA (reference sequence). CDR3 size: 12 residues. Trimming stripped 6 bases from V and 3 bases from J, with 12 bases between. As DNA, the CDR3 is TGCAGTGCCCCGGAGATCGACTACGAGCAGTACTTC. Encoded protein: CSAPEIDYEQYF.